These 16 T cell receptor beta chains were all obtained from the same sample, sequenced in a study of blood T cell repertoires in COVID-19. The data were produced by immunoSEQ multiplex PCR, yet TCRdb's version contains in-frame clones alone and is incomplete. The sample lists about 63,000 clones; about 90% were seen once. The source material was peripheral blood. The receptor source for this set is a human donor in a cohort sampled during active COVID-19.

This clone was seen more than once but under ten times. CDR3 region: CASSKWTSGGYEQYF. The CDR3 region has the DNA TGTGCCAGTAGTAAATGGACTAGCGGGGGGTACGAGCAGTACTTC. This chain uses TRBV19 with TRBJ2-7, with TRBD2 identical over 14 bases. There are 15 residues in the CDR3. After removal of 4 bases from V and 4 bases from J, the junction contained 3 bases not matched to a gene. The V gene's germline CDR1 is LNHDA and CDR2 SQIVND (reference sequence).

V is TRBV6-5 and J is TRBJ1-1, with 7 nucleotides matching TRBD1. The germline V gene encodes CDR1 MNHEY and CDR2 SVGAGI. Germline trimming cut 4 bases from V and 2 bases from J; bases unmatched to any gene: 4. CDR3 length equals 14 residues. The DNA for the CDR3 is TGTGCCAGCAGTTTCAGGGGGGATAACACTGAAGCTTTCTTT. This encodes CASSFRGDNTEAFF.

The chain joins TRBV7-9 to TRBJ1-1; 7 bases align to TRBD1. Germline CDR1 reads SEHNR; CDR2 reads FQNEAQ (reference sequence). The CDR3 loop spans 14 amino acids. The V segment lost 2 bases and the J segment 3 bases; nucleotides outside the gene matches: 3. Written as DNA, the CDR3 is TGTGCCAGCAGCTTATATCAGGGGGACACTGAAGCTTTCTTT. It translates to CASSLYQGDTEAFF.

V usage is TRBV9 and J usage is TRBJ2-5; 9 nucleotides line up with TRBD2. The length of the CDR3 is 16 residues. Per germline, CDR1 SGDLS and CDR2 YYNGEE. V gave up 0 bases and J gave up 1 base; unmatched junction bases: 4. The CDR3 DNA reads as TGTGCCAGCAGCGTAGGACGCGGGGGGGCCCAAGAGACCCAGTACTTC. This translates into CASSVGRGGAQETQYF.

This clone appeared a single time. This rearrangement joins TRBV9 to TRBJ1-3; a weak D match, TRBD1 (6 bases). V was cut by 0 bases and J by 0 bases, with 19 bases left in between. This CDR3 has 19 residues. From germline, CDR1 is SGDLS and CDR2 YYNGEE. CDR3 sequence (DNA): TGTGCCAGCAGCGTAGGAGGCCGGGACATTACCCTCTCTGGAAACACCATATATTTT. Amino acid sequence: CASSVGGRDITLSGNTIYF.

V gene TRBV2 combines with J gene TRBJ2-3; 10 positions agree with TRBD2. V gave up 6 bases and J gave up 2 bases; unmatched junction bases: 8. This CDR3 spans 16 amino acids. Germline CDR1 is SNHLY and CDR2 is FYNNEI. CDR3 coding DNA: TGTGCCAGCAGGGGCGGGACTAGCGAGTACACAGATACGCAGTATTTT. This codes for CASRGGTSEYTDTQYF.

The gene calls are TRBV30 and TRBJ2-3; 8 bases fit TRBD2. Per the germline V gene, CDR1 is GTSNPN and CDR2 is SVGIG (reference sequence). The CDR3 totals 14 residues. Trimming took 3 bases from V and 4 from J; bases not matched to a gene: 6. The CDR3 nucleotides read TGTGCCTGGAGCATCGGGGGGGGCGCAGATACGCAGTATTTT. Translated: CAWSIGGGADTQYF.

The chain couples TRBV18 to TRBJ2-3; 7 nucleotides agree with TRBD2. This CDR3 region has 16 residues. Germline trimming cut 3 bases from V and 2 bases from J; bases unmatched to any gene: 8. Germline V lookup: CDR1 KGHSH, CDR2 LQKENI. The CDR3 reads CASSPQERGITDTQYF. In DNA, the CDR3 is TGTGCCAGCTCACCCCAGGAGCGGGGAATCACAGATACGCAGTATTTT.

The chain is built from TRBV9 and TRBJ1-3; D call uncertain. CDR1 and CDR2 from the germline V gene are SGDLS and YYNGEE. The CDR3 totals 16 residues. V shed 3 bases and J shed 6 bases, with 19 bases lying between them. CDR3 loop: CASSGSAGKVENTIYF. CDR3 in DNA: TGTGCCAGCAGCGGAAGTGCGGGCAAGGTTGAAAACACCATATATTTT.

The CDR3 bases are TGTGCCAGCACCGCTTTGGCGGGAGTCGGGTACAATGAGCAGTTCTTC. As protein: CASTALAGVGYNEQFF. The chain recombines TRBV27 with TRBJ2-1, with 7 bases lining up with TRBD2. This CDR3 comprises 16 residues. Germline CDR1 is MNHEY and CDR2 is SMNVEV (reference sequence). The ends lost 7 bases at V and 4 bases at J; junction bases unmatched: 13.

This sequence joins TRBV7-2 and TRBJ2-3; possible D gene TRBD1, 5 bases. The CDR3 spans 15 residues. In germline, CDR1 is SGHTA, CDR2 FQGNSA. The V end was cut by 4 bases, the J end by 1 base, with 12 bases between. The CDR3 bases are TGTGCCAGCAGCTGGACAAAAGAGGGCACAGATACGCAGTATTTT. Amino acids: CASSWTKEGTDTQYF.

A single count supports this clone. The gene calls are TRBV6-4 and TRBJ2-3; 10 nucleotides agree with TRBD2. The V gene's germline CDR1 is MRHNA and CDR2 SNTAGT. There are 15 residues in the CDR3. The J segment lost 1 base and the V segment lost 5 bases, leaving 3 bases of the junction unmatched. CDR3 nucleotides: TGTGCCAGCAGTCCTAGCGGGAGAGGCACAGATACGCAGTATTTT. This translates into CASSPSGRGTDTQYF.

CDR3 sequence: CASSYQVTGEQFF. CDR3 nucleotides: TGTGCCAGCAGTTACCAAGTAACTGGTGAGCAGTTCTTC. This chain links TRBV6-2 or TRBV6-3 with TRBJ2-1; D remains unclear. Trimming removed 2 bases from V and 9 bases from J, with 11 bases in between. Germline CDR1 MNHEY, CDR2 SVGEGT. The CDR3 extends over 13 amino acids.

The CDR3 DNA reads TGTGCCAGCAGCCCTCAATTGGCATACAGGGCCTATGGCTACACCTTC. This codes for CASSPQLAYRAYGYTF. This chain links TRBV9 with TRBJ1-2; the D gene is possibly TRBD1 (6 bases). Trimming took off 4 bases at V and 4 bases at J, with 20 bases between the two ends. This CDR3 spans 16 amino acids. In germline, CDR1 is SGDLS, CDR2 YYNGEE.

V and J are TRBV7-2 and TRBJ2-1; 11 positions match TRBD1. The germline CDR1 and CDR2 sequences are SGHTA and FQGNSA. The V gene end was trimmed by 8 bases and the J gene end by 6 bases; junction bases not matched to a gene: 6. The CDR3 consists of 14 residues. CDR3 nucleotides: TGTGCCAGCCACCGGGACAGGGGGGTCAATGAGCAGTTCTTC. Amino acids: CASHRDRGVNEQFF.

CDR3 in amino acids: CASSGWDLGNSPLHF. As DNA, the CDR3 is TGTGCCAGCAGTGGTTGGGACTTGGGAAATTCACCCCTCCACTTT. The rearrangement links TRBV2 to TRBJ1-6, with a tentative D call TRBD1 (5 bases). Trimming removed 4 bases at V and 7 bases at J, with 14 bases between. Germline lookup yields CDR1 SNHLY and CDR2 FYNNEI. The CDR3 spans 15 residues.